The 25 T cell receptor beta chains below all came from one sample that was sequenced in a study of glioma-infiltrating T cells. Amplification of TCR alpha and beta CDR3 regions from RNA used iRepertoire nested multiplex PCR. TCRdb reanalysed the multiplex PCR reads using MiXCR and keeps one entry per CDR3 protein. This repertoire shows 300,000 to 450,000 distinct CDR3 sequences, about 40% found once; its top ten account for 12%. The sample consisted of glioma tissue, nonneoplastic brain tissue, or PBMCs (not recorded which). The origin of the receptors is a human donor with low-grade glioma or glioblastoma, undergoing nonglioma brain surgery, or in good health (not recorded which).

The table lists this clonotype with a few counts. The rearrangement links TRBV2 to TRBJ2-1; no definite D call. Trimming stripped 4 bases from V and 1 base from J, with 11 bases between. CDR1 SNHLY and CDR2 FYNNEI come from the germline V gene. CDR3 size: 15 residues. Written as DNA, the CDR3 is TGTGCCAGCAGTGTTCAAGGAAGTTCCTACAATGAGCAGTTCTTC. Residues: CASSVQGSSYNEQFF.

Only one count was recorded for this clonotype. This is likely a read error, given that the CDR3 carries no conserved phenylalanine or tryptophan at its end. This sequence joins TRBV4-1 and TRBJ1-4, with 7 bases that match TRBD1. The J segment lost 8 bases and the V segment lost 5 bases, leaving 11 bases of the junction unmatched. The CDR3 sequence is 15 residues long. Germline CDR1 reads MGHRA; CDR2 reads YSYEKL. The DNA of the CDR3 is TGCGCCAGCAGCAAGGACGGAGGGGGCGGGGAAAAACTGTTTCTT. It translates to CASSKDGGGGEKLFL.

The CDR3 bases are TGTGCCAGCAGCTTGGTTAGACAGGGAAGTGGAAGGACTGAAGCTTTCTTT. Encoded protein: CASSLVRQGSGRTEAFF. J is TRBJ1-1 and V is TRBV5-4, with 7 bases matching TRBD1. Germline CDR1 and CDR2: SGHNT and YYREEE (reference sequence). V lost 0 bases, J lost 5 bases, and 13 bases stayed unmatched. The CDR3 covers 17 residues.

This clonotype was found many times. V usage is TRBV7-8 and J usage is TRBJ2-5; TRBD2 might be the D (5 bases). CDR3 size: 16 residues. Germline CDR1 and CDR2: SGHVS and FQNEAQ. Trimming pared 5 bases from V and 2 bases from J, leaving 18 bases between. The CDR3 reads CASSPAEGRQQETQYF. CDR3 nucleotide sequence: TGTGCCAGCAGCCCCGCCGAGGGCAGGCAGCAAGAGACCCAGTACTTC.

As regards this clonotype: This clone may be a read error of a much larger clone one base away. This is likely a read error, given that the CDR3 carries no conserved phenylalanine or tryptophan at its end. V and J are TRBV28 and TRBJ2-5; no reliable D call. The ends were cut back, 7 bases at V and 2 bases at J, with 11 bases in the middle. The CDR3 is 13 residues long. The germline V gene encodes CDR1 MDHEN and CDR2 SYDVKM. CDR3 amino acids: CASTLVRQETQYS. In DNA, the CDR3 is TGTGCCAGCACTCTGGTCCGTCAAGAGACCCAGTACTCC.

This CDR3 is CSARSLSRGQETQYF. The CDR3, as DNA: TGCAGTGCTAGATCTCTTAGCCGGGGCCAAGAGACCCAGTACTTC. The rearrangement uses TRBV20-1 and TRBJ2-5; TRBD2 is a possible D gene (5 bases). Germline CDR1 reads DFQATT; CDR2 reads SNEGSKA (reference sequence). Deletions cut 2 bases from V and 1 base from J, with 14 bases between. This CDR3 is built from 15 residues.

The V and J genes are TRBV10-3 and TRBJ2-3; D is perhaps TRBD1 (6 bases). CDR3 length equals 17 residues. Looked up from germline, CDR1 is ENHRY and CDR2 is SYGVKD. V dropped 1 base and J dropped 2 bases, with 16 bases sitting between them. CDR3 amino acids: CAISELGTSQDTDTQYF. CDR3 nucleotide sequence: TGTGCCATCAGTGAGTTAGGGACATCCCAGGACACAGATACGCAGTATTTT.

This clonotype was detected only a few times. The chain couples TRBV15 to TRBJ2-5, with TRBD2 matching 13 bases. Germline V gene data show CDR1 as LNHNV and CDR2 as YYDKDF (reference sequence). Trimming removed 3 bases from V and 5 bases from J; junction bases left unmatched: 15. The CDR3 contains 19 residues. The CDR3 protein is CATSSGWITSGREVETQYF. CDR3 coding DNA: TGTGCCACCAGCAGCGGCTGGATCACTAGCGGGAGGGAGGTGGAGACCCAGTACTTC.

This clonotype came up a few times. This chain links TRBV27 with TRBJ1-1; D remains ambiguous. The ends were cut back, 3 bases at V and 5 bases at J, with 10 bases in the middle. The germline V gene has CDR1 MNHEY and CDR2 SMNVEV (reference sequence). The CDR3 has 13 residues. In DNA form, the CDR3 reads TGTGCCAGCAGTTTCGGGCCCACGACTGAAGCTTTCTTT. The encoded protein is CASSFGPTTEAFF.

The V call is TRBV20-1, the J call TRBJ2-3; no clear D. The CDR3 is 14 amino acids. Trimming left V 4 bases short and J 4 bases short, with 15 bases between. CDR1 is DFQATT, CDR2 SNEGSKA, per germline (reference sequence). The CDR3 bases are TGCAGTGCTATTGTAGCCGGGCGCTCAGATACGCAGTATTTT. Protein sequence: CSAIVAGRSDTQYF.

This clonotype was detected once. The chain's CDR3 is CASSLGGTSSYNSPLHF. The CDR3 DNA is TGTGCCAGCAGCTTAGGGGGGACTAGCTCCTATAATTCACCCCTCCACTTT. The chain joins TRBV7-2 to TRBJ1-6; tentatively, D is TRBD1 (5 bases). V was shortened by 1 base and J by 0 bases, with 10 bases between the two germline ends. Germline CDR1 reads SGHTA; CDR2 reads FQGNSA. CDR3 length: 17 residues. The full variable domain, in which reference TRBV7-2 and TRBJ1-6 provide the parts outside the CDR3, is GAGVSQSPSNKVTEKGKDVELRCDPISGHTALYWYRQSLGQGLEFLIYFQGNSAPDKSGLPSDRFSAERTGGSVSTLTIQRTQQEDSAVYLCASSLGGTSSYNSPLHFGNGTRLTVT.

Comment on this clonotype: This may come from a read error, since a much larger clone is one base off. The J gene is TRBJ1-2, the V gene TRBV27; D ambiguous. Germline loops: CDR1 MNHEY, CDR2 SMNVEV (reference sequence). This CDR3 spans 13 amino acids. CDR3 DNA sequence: TGTACCAGCCCGCCCCATCGTAACTATGGCTACACCTTC. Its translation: CTSPPHRNYGYTF.

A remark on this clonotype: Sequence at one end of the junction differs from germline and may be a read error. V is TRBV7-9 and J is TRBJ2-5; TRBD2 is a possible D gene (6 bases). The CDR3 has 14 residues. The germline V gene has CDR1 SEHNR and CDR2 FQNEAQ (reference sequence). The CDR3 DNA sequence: TGTGCCGGCAGCTACGGAGGACGGGGGGAGACCCAGTACTTC. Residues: CAGSYGGRGETQYF.

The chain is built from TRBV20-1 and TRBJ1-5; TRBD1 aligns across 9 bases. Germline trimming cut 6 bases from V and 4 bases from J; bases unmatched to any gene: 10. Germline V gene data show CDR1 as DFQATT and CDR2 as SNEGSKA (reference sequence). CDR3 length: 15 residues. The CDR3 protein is CSARTIGTGNQPQHF. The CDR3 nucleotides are TGCAGTGCCAGAACCATCGGGACAGGGAATCAGCCCCAGCATTTT.

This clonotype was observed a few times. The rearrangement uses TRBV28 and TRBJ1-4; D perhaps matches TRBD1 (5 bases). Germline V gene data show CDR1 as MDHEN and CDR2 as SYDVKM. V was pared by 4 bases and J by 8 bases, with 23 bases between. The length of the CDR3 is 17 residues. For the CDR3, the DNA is TGTGCCAGCAGTTCGGCAGGCCGAACCACAGGTAGAGAAAAACTGTTTTTT. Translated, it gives CASSSAGRTTGREKLFF.

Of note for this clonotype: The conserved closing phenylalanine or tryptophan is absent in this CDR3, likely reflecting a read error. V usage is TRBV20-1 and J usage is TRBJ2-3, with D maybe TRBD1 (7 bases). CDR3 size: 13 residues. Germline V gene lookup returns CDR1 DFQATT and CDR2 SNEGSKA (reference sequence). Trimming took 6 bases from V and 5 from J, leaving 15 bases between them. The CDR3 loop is CSARTTGVDTQYS. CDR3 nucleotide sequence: TGCAGTGCGAGGACTACAGGGGTAGATACGCAGTATTCT.

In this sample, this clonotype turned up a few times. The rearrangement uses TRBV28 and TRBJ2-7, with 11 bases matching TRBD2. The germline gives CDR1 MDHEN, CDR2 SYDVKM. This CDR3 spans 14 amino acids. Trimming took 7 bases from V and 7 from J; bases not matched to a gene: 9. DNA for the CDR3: TGTGCCAGCATTAATAGCGGGGGGGCGAGGGAGCAGTACTTC. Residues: CASINSGGAREQYF.

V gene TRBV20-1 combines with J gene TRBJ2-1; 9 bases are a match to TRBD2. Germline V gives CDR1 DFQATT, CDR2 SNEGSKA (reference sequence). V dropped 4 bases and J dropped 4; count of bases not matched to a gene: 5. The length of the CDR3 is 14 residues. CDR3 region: CSANSGSYYNEQFF. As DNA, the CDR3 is TGCAGTGCTAATAGCGGGAGTTATTACAATGAGCAGTTCTTC.

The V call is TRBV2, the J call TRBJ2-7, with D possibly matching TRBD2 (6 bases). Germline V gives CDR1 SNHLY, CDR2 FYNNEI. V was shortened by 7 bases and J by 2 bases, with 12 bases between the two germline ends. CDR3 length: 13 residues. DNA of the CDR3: TGTGCCAGCACTGGGGGACTGACCTACGAGCAGTACTTC. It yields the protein CASTGGLTYEQYF. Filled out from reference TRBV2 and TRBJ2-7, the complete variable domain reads EPEVTQTPSHQVTQMGQEVILRCVPISNHLYFYWYRQILGQKVEFLVSFYNNEISEKSEIFDDQFSVERPDGSNFTLKIRSTKLEDSAMYFCASTGGLTYEQYFGPGTRLTVT.

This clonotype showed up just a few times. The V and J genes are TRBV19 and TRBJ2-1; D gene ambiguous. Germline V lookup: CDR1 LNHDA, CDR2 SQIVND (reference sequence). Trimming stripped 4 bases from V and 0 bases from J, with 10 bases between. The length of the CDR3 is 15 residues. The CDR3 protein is CASSKARLSYNEQFF. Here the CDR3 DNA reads TGTGCCAGTAGTAAGGCGCGCCTCTCCTACAATGAGCAGTTCTTC.

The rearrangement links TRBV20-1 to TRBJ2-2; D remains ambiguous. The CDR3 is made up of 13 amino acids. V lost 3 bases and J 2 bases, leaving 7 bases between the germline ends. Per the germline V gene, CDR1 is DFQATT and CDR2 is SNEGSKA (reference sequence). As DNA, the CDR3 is TGCAGTGCTAGGGACGATAACACCGGGGAGCTGTTTTTT. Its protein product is CSARDDNTGELFF.

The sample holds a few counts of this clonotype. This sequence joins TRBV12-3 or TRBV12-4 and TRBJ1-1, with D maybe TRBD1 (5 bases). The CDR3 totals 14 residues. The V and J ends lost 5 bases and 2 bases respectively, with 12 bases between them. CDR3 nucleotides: TGTGCCAGCAGTAGAGACAGAAGTAACACTGAAGCTTTCTTT. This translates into CASSRDRSNTEAFF.

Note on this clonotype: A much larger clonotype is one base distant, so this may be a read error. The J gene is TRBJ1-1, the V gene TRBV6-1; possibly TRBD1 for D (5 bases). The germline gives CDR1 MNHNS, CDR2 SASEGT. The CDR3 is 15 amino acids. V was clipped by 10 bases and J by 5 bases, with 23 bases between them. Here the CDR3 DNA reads TGTGCCACCAGGGTAGGGATAGCAGGAGGGACTGAAGCTTTCTTT. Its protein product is CATRVGIAGGTEAFF.

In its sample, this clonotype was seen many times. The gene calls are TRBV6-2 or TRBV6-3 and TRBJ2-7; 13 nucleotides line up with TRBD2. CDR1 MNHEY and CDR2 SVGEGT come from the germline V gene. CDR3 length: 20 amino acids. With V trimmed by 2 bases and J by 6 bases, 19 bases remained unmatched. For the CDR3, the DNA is TGTGCCAGCAGTTACGACCCCGGGACTAGCGGGAACAGGGCGGTCGGCGAGCAGTACTTC. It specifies CASSYDPGTSGNRAVGEQYF.

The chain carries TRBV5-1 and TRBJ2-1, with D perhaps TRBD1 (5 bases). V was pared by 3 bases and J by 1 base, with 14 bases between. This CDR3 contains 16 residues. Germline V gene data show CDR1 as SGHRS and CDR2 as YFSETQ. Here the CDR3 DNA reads TGCGCCAGCAGCTCCCCAGGGTCAACTTCCTACAATGAGCAGTTCTTC. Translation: CASSSPGSTSYNEQFF. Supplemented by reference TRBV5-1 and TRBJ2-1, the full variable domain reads KAGVTQTPRYLIKTRGQQVTLSCSPISGHRSVSWYQQTPGQGLQFLFEYFSETQRNKGNFPGRFSGRQFSNSRSEMNVSTLELGDSALYLCASSSPGSTSYNEQFFGPGTRLTVL.